One T cell receptor beta chain is described in this entry. Its specificity is not known. Likely unrecorded immune exposures existed in these nominally healthy donors. PCR primers comprised 60 Vbeta and 13 Jbeta primers. Clones were read by immunoSEQ multiplex PCR, and TCRdb kept only the in-frame ones, dropping some. The sample has 130,000 to 150,000 clones, 75% to 90% seen once. The record originates from a study of cytomegalovirus exposure and HLA in healthy donors. General study findings and limits: Previously analyzed data showed that most TCR beta V segments were productive at a frequency of about 87% or about 30%.

This CDR3 region has 17 residues. The trim removed 5 bases at V and 4 bases at J, leaving 15 bases unmatched. Germline V gene data show CDR1 as SEHNR and CDR2 as FQNEAQ (reference sequence). The rearrangement links TRBV7-9 to TRBJ1-1, with TRBD1 matching over 8 bases. The specimen sequenced was PBMCs. The TCR was taken from a woman aged 25-40 years in good health and CMV-seronegative. The CDR3 loop is CASSTGVRTGTPTEAFF. In DNA, the CDR3 is TGTGCCAGCAGCACGGGGGTAAGGACAGGGACCCCCACTGAAGCTTTCTTT.